This T cell receptor beta chain is from a study of T cells in Graves' hyperthyroidism and ophthalmopathy. TCR beta CDR3 region amplification was performed from RNA transcripts. RT-PCR in the first round (using the HTBI primer set) targeted the TCR CDR3. TCRdb reprocessed the multiplex PCR reads with MiXCR, giving one entry per CDR3 protein. The sample includes approximately 400,000 distinct CDR3 sequences, about 15% of them seen just once. Trimming shortened V by 9 bases and J by 2 bases, and 13 bases separated the two germline ends. Per the germline V gene, CDR1 is LNHDA and CDR2 is SQIVND (reference sequence). This CDR3 region has 13 residues.

The receptor was derived from a woman younger than 45 with Graves' hyperthyroidism. The genes are TRBV19 and TRBJ1-1; D not resolved. The sequenced sample was blood. CDR3 DNA: TGTGCCAGCCGATCGGGTCCTAACACTGAAGCTTTCTTT. This translates into CASRSGPNTEAFF.